The present TCR beta chain was sequenced within a study of CD8 T cells in ankylosing spondylitis listed by TCRdb under 2017. Study-level background: T cell receptor beta repertoires were profiled in healthy donors and ankylosing spondylitis patients so that disease-linked TCR variants could be found. In total, the full study cohort was made up of 110 or so healthy donors and more than 20 ankylosing spondylitis patients. Samples of peripheral blood were taken, and for ankylosing spondylitis patients, synovial fluid was collected as well. What the work shows at the level of the full study, not this receptor alone: In peripheral blood, the disease-linked clones were found at relatively low frequencies and had a CD8+ phenotype. Some motif variants had previously been reported in the synovial fluid and blood of reactive arthritis patients, which suggests shared mechanisms of disease initiation. Blood from ankylosing spondylitis patients appeared to be characterized by a TCR beta motif composed of several highly homologous amino acid variants. The disease-linked clones were reported as significantly enriched in matched synovial fluid samples from ankylosing spondylitis patients.

V is cut back by 2 bases and J by 1 base, with 4 bases in the junction unmatched. The CDR3 goes from the cysteine to the phenylalanine over 14 residues. Only the CDR3 portion is preserved as DNA: 42 bases, with reading frame beginning at the first base. CDR1 and CDR2 are drawn from the germline V gene (reference sequence): DFQATT, SNEGSKA. Sequencing used an Illumina HiSeq 2500. Quantitative 5'-RACE with molecular barcodes was the method used to prepare the TCR beta libraries. In the source study's methods: To identify disease-linked TCR variants, a new computational method was used, one built on a probabilistic model of VDJ rearrangement. The public reads were reanalyzed by TCRdb: fastp trimming at Q25, MiXCR alignment, in-frame beta chains only. Identical CDR3 protein sequences are pooled into one entry, listed with their most common genes and DNA. The authors' filters were not applied to this entry. Counted in this sample were some 220,000 distinct CDR3 sequences; roughly a tenth of them appeared once. Jointly, the top ten make up 2.6% of the sample.

A note on this clonotype: Its specific antigen is unknown. One base away there is no much larger clone; base qualities are not given.

The rearranged segments are TRBV20-1 and TRBJ1-1; TRBD1 aligns with 7 central bases. Input material: blood, either unsorted or a sorted T cell fraction (not recorded which). This sequence originates from a male donor with ankylosing spondylitis or in good health (not recorded which). The sequence in DNA is TGCAGTGCTAGACGGACAGGCGAGAACACTGAAGCTTTCTTT. This encodes CSARRTGENTEAFF.